The 13 T cell receptor beta chains in this list originate from one sample, sequenced in a study of blood T cell repertoires in COVID-19. Assay: immunoSEQ multiplex PCR; the TCRdb copy retains only in-frame clones and omits some. The data show about 300,000 clones, with 84% seen just once and almost 1.5% held by the top ten. Sequenced sample: peripheral blood. Receptor source: a human donor with COVID-19, enrolled during active disease. The donor label of this sample is uncertain.

The rearrangement uses TRBV7-2 and TRBJ2-3; TRBD2 matches 11 bases. Germline-derived CDR1 and CDR2 are SGHTA and FQGNSA. Trimming cost V 4 bases and J 2 bases; bases outside gene matches: 5. The CDR3 sequence is 16 residues long. In nucleotides, the CDR3 is TGTGCCAGCAGCTGGTTAGCGGGAGGGACCACAGATACGCAGTATTTT. Protein: CASSWLAGGTTDTQYF.

V is TRBV10-2 and J is TRBJ1-6; 7 positions match TRBD1. CDR3 size: 15 residues. From germline, CDR1 is WSHSY and CDR2 SAAADI. V shed 2 bases and J 4 bases; nucleotides not matched to a gene: 2. CDR3 region: CASSEAGGYNSPLHF. The CDR3 DNA is TGCGCCAGCAGTGAGGCAGGGGGGTATAATTCACCCCTCCACTTT.

The chain has TRBV18 and TRBJ2-6; 11 nucleotides agree with TRBD1. The CDR3 extends over 17 amino acids. The germline V gene has CDR1 KGHSH and CDR2 LQKENI. V was clipped by 6 bases and J by 0 bases; unmatched bases: 4. CDR3: CASSDGTGGSGANVLTF. For the CDR3, the DNA is TGTGCCAGCTCGGATGGGACAGGGGGCTCTGGGGCCAACGTCCTGACTTTC.

J is TRBJ2-2 and V is TRBV19; D is undetermined. Trimming pared 6 bases from V and 5 bases from J, leaving 16 bases between. CDR1 LNHDA and CDR2 SQIVND come from the germline V gene (reference sequence). The CDR3 contains 15 residues. In DNA, the CDR3 is TGTGCCAGTAGGGCTACCGGAGCCGGGACCGGGGAGCTGTTTTTT. This sequence encodes CASRATGAGTGELFF.

In its sample, this clone was seen a few times. At one end, the junction sequence differs from germline, possibly due to a read error. The chain uses TRBV19 and TRBJ1-5; TRBD1 matches at 8 bases. In germline, CDR1 is LNHDA, CDR2 SQIVND (reference sequence). The CDR3 consists of 15 residues. The CDR3 loop is CASSLDRGANQPQHF. The CDR3 nucleotides read TGTGCCAGTAGTTTAGACAGGGGAGCCAATCAGCCCCAGCATTTT.

This chain connects TRBV11-2 to TRBJ1-3; a possible D gene is TRBD1 (5 bases). Germline V gives CDR1 SGHAT, CDR2 FQNNGV. V was shortened by 0 bases and J by 0 bases, with 9 bases between the two germline ends. The CDR3 contains 16 residues. Here the CDR3 reads CASSLERGLSGNTIYF. The DNA for the CDR3 is TGTGCCAGCAGCTTAGAGAGGGGACTCTCTGGAAACACCATATATTTT.

This clone was counted a few times. V gene TRBV6-5 combines with J gene TRBJ2-5, with 10 nucleotides matching TRBD1. The length of the CDR3 is 14 residues. Trimming cost V 6 bases and J 5 bases; bases outside gene matches: 6. In germline, CDR1 is MNHEY, CDR2 SVGAGI. In nucleotides, the CDR3 is TGTGCCAGCAGCTACGGGACAGGGGAGGAGACCCAGTACTTC. It specifies CASSYGTGEETQYF.

The chain couples TRBV5-4 to TRBJ1-2; 8 bases agree with TRBD1. Germline trimming cut 1 base from V and 7 bases from J; bases unmatched to any gene: 15. Germline V gene sequence: CDR1 SGHNT, CDR2 YYREEE (reference sequence). The CDR3 loop spans 17 amino acids. The CDR3 coding sequence is TGTGCCAGCAGCTTGATGGGGACAGGACCTGCTGGGGGTGGCTACACCTTC. It yields the protein CASSLMGTGPAGGGYTF.

The V and J genes are TRBV5-1 and TRBJ1-6, with a possible D match to TRBD1 (6 bases). V was pared by 4 bases and J by 10 bases, with 9 bases between. This CDR3 contains 12 residues. The germline CDR1 and CDR2 sequences are SGHRS and YFSETQ. The chain's CDR3 is CASSDRLSPLHF. In nucleotides, the CDR3 is TGCGCCAGCAGCGACAGGCTCTCACCCCTCCACTTT.

The J gene is TRBJ2-1, the V gene TRBV5-4, with a tentative D call TRBD2 (5 bases). CDR3 size: 17 residues. Germline CDR1 SGHNT, CDR2 YYREEE (reference sequence). The V gene lost 4 bases and the J gene lost 6 bases, with 23 bases spanning the gap. The CDR3 reads CASSPGVAPNLGNEQFF. The CDR3 DNA reads as TGTGCCAGCAGCCCCGGGGTAGCGCCAAACCTTGGCAATGAGCAGTTCTTC. The complete variable domain, with remaining parts taken from reference TRBV5-4 and TRBJ2-1, reads ETGVTQSPTHLIKTRGQQVTLRCSSQSGHNTVSWYQQALGQGPQFIFQYYREEENGRGNFPPRFSGLQFPNYSSELNVNALELDDSALYLCASSPGVAPNLGNEQFFGPGTRLTVL.

The chain has TRBV6-2 or TRBV6-3 and TRBJ1-1; 10 nucleotides line up with TRBD1. From germline, CDR1 is MNHEY and CDR2 SVGEGT. Trimming removed 7 bases from V and 5 bases from J; junction bases left unmatched: 4. The CDR3 has 13 residues. DNA for the CDR3: TGTGCCAGCAACCCGGGACAGGGGACTGAAGCTTTCTTT. As protein: CASNPGQGTEAFF.

The chain joins TRBV6-5 to TRBJ1-2; tentatively, D is TRBD1 (5 bases). V lost 0 bases, J lost 4 bases, and 12 bases lay in between. This CDR3 has 15 residues. Looked up from germline, CDR1 is MNHEY and CDR2 is SVGAGI. CDR3 nucleotides: TGTGCCAGCAGTTACTCTGGGGGGAACCTCTATGGCTACACCTTC. It specifies CASSYSGGNLYGYTF.

The gene calls are TRBV6-6 and TRBJ1-4; D not resolved. The CDR3 has 13 amino acids. Trimming removed 6 bases from V and 4 bases from J, with 9 bases in between. CDR1 is MNHNY, CDR2 SVGAGI, per germline (reference sequence). The CDR3 loop reads CASRGGVNEKLFF. CDR3 nucleotide sequence: TGTGCCAGCAGGGGCGGGGTTAATGAAAAACTGTTTTTT.